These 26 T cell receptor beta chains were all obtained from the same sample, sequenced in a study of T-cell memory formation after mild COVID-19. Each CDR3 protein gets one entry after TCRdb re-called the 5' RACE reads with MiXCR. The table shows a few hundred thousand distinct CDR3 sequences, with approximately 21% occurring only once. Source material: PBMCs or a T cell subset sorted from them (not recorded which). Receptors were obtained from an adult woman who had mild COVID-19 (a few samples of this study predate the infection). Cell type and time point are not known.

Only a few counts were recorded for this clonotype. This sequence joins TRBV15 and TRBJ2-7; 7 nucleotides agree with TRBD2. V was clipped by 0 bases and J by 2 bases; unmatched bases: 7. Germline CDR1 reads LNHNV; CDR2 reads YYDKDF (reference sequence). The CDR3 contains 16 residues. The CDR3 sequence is CATSRDRASGTYEQYF. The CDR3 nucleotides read TGTGCCACCAGCAGAGATAGGGCTAGCGGAACCTACGAGCAGTACTTC. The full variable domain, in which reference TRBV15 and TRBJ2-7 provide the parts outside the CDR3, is DAMVIQNPRYQVTQFGKPVTLSCSQTLNHNVMYWYQQKSSQAPKLLFHYYDKDFNNEADTPDNFQSRRPNTSFCFLDIRSPGLGDTAMYLCATSRDRASGTYEQYFGPGTRLTVT.

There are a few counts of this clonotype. CDR3 sequence (DNA): TGCAGCGTTGATACTGCAGGGTCTGGAAACACCATATATTTT. It is translated as CSVDTAGSGNTIYF. The chain couples TRBV29-1 to TRBJ1-3, with D perhaps matching TRBD1 (5 bases). The CDR3 runs 14 residues. Trimming pared 3 bases from V and 1 base from J, leaving 10 bases between. The germline CDR1 and CDR2 sequences are SQVTM and ANQGSEA.

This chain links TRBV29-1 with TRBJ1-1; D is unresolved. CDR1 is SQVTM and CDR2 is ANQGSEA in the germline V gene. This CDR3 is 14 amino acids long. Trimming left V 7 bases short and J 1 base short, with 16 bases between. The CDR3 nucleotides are TGCAGCGCTACTGTTGGGCCCGGGAACACTGAAGCTTTCTTT. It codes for CSATVGPGNTEAFF.

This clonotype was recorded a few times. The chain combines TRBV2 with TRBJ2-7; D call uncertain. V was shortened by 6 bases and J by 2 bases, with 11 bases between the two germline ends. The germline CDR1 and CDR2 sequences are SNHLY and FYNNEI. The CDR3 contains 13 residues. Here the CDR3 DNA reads TGTGCCAGCAGAGGGCTCAGAACCTACGAGCAGTACTTC. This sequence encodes CASRGLRTYEQYF. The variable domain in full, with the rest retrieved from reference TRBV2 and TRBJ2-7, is EPEVTQTPSHQVTQMGQEVILRCVPISNHLYFYWYRQILGQKVEFLVSFYNNEISEKSEIFDDQFSVERPDGSNFTLKIRSTKLEDSAMYFCASRGLRTYEQYFGPGTRLTVT.

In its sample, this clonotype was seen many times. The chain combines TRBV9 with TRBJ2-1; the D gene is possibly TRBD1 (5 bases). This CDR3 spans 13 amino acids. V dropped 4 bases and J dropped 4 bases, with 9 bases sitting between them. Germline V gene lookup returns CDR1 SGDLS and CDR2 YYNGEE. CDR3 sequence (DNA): TGTGCCAGCAGCCCACAGGTTTACAATGAGCAGTTCTTC. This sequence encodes CASSPQVYNEQFF.

The CDR3 region has the DNA TGTGCCAGCAGCTTCATGGGGGAGAACACTGAAGCTTTCTTT. This codes for CASSFMGENTEAFF. The chain is built from TRBV7-9 and TRBJ1-1; TRBD1 might be the D (5 bases). Trimming shortened V by 3 bases and J by 1 base, and 9 bases separated the two germline ends. This CDR3 spans 14 amino acids. Looked up from germline, CDR1 is SEHNR and CDR2 is FQNEAQ (reference sequence).

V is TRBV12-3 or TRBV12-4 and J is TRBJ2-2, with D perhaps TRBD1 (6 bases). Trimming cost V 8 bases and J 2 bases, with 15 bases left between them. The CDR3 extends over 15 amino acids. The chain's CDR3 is CASLRGHPNTGELFF. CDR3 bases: TGTGCCAGCCTCCGGGGACACCCAAACACCGGGGAGCTGTTTTTT.

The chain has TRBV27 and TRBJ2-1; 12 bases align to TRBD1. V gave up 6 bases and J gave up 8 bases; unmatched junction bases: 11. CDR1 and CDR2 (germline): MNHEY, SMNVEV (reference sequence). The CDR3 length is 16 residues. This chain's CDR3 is CASSHLRDRGPDEQFF. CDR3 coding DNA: TGTGCCAGCAGCCACCTTAGGGACAGGGGGCCGGATGAGCAGTTCTTC.

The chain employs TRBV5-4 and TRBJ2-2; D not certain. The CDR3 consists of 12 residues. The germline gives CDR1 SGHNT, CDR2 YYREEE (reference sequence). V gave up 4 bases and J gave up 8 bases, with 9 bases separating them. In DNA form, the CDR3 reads TGTGCCAGCAGCAAAACTGGGGGGGAGCTGTTTTTT. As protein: CASSKTGGELFF. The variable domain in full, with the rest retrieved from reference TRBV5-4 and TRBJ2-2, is ETGVTQSPTHLIKTRGQQVTLRCSSQSGHNTVSWYQQALGQGPQFIFQYYREEENGRGNFPPRFSGLQFPNYSSELNVNALELDDSALYLCASSKTGGELFFGEGSRLTVL.

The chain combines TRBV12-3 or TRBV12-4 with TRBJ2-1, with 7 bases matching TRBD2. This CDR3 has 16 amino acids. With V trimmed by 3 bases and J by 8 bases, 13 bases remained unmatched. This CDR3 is CASSFLIVAGADEQFF. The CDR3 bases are TGTGCCAGCAGTTTTCTCATCGTTGCGGGAGCTGATGAGCAGTTCTTC.

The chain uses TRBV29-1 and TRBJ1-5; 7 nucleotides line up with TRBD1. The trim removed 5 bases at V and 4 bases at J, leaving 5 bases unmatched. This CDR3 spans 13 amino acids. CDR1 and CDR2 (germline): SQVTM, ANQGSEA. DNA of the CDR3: TGCAGCGTTTCCGAGGGGGCAAATCAGCCCCAGCATTTT. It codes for CSVSEGANQPQHF.

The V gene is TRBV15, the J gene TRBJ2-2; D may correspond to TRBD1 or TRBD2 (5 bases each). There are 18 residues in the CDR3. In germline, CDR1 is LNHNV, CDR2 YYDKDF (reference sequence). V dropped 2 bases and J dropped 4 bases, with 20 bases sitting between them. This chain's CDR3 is CATSRHEGTISSTGELFF. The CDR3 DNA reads TGTGCCACCAGCAGACATGAGGGGACCATATCATCCACCGGGGAGCTGTTTTTT. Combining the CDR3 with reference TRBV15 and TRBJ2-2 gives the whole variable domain DAMVIQNPRYQVTQFGKPVTLSCSQTLNHNVMYWYQQKSSQAPKLLFHYYDKDFNNEADTPDNFQSRRPNTSFCFLDIRSPGLGDTAMYLCATSRHEGTISSTGELFFGEGSRLTVL.

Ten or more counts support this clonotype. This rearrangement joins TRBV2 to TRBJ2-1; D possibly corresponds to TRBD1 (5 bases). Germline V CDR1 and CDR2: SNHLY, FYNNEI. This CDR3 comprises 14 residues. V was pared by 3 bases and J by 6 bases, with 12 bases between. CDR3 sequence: CASSDRQHSNEQFF. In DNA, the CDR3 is TGTGCCAGCAGTGATCGACAGCATAGCAATGAGCAGTTCTTC.

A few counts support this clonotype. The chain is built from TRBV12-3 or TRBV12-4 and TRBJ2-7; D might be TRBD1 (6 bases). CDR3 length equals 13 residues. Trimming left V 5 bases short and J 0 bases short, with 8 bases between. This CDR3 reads CASSGQSSYEQYF. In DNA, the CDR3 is TGTGCCAGCAGTGGACAGAGCTCCTACGAGCAGTACTTC.

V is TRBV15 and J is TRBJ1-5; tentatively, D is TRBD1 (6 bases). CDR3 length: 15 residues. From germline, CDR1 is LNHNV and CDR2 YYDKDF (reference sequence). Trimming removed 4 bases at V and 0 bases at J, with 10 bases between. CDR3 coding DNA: TGTGCCACCAGCAAACGGACAGTTAGCAATCAGCCCCAGCATTTT. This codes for CATSKRTVSNQPQHF.

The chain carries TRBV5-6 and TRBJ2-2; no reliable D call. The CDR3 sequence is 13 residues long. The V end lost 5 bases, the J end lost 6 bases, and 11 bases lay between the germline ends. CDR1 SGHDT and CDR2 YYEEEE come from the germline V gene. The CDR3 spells CASRMGYAGELFF. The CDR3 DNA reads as TGTGCCAGCAGAATGGGATACGCCGGGGAGCTGTTTTTT.

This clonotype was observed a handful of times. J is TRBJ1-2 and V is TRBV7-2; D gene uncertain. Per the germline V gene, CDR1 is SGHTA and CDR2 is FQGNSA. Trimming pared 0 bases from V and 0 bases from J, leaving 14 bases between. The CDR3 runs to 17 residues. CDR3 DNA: TGTGCCAGCAGCTTAGCTGCTCCGGCGGCAGCTAACTATGGCTACACCTTC. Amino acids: CASSLAAPAAANYGYTF.

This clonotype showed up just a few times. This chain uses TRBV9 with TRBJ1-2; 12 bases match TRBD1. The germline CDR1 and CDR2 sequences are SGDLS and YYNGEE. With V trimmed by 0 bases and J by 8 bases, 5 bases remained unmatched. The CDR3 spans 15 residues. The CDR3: CASSVEGQGAKGYTF. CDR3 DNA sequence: TGTGCCAGCAGCGTAGAGGGACAGGGGGCGAAGGGCTACACCTTC.

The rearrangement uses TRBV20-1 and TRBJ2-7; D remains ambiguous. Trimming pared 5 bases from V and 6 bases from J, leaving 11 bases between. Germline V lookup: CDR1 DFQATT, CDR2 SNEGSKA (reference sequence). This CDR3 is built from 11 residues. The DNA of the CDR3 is TGCAGTGCTTACTCGCTTGGCGAGCAGTACTTC. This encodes CSAYSLGEQYF.

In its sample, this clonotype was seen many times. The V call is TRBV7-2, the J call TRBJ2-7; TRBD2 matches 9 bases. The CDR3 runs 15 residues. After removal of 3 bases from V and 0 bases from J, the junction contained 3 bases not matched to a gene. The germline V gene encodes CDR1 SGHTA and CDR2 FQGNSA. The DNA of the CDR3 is TGTGCCAGCAGCTTGGGTAGCGGGAGCTCCTACGAGCAGTACTTC. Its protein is CASSLGSGSSYEQYF.

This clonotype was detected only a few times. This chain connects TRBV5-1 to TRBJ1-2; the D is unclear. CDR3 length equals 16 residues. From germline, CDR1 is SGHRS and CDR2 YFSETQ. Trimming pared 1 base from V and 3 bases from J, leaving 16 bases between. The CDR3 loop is CASSLSAAPRDYGYTF. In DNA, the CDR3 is TGCGCCAGCAGCTTGTCGGCGGCCCCCCGGGACTATGGCTACACCTTC.

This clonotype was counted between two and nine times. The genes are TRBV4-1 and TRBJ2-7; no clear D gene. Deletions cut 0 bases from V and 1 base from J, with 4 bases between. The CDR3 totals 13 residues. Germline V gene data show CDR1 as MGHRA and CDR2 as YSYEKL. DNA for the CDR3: TGCGCCAGCAGCCAAGAATTTTCCTACGAGCAGTACTTC. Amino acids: CASSQEFSYEQYF.

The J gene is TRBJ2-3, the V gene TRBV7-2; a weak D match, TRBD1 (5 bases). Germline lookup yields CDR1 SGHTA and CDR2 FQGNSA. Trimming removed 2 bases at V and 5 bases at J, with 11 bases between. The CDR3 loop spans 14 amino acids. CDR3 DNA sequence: TGTGCCAGCAGCTTATGGGGCCCTAGAGATACGCAGTATTTT. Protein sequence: CASSLWGPRDTQYF.

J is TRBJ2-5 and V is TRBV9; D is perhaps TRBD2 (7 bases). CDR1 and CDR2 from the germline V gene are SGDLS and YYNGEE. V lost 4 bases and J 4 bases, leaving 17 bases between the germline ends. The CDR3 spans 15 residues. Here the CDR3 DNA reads TGTGCCAGCAGCTCCATTGCCGGGGGGCTAGAGACCCAGTACTTC. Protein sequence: CASSSIAGGLETQYF.

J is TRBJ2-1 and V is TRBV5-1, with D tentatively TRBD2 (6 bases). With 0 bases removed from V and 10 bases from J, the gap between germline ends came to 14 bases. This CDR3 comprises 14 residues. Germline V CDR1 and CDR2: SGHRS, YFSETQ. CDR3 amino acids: CASSLARGRGEQFF. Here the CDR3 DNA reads TGCGCCAGCAGCTTGGCCCGGGGTCGGGGGGAGCAGTTCTTC.

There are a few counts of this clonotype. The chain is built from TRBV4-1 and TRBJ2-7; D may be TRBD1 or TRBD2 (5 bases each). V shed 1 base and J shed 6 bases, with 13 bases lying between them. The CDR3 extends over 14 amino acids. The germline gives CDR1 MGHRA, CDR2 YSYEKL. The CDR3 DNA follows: TGCGCCAGCAGCCAAGGACAGCCTGGGACCGAGCAGTACTTC. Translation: CASSQGQPGTEQYF.